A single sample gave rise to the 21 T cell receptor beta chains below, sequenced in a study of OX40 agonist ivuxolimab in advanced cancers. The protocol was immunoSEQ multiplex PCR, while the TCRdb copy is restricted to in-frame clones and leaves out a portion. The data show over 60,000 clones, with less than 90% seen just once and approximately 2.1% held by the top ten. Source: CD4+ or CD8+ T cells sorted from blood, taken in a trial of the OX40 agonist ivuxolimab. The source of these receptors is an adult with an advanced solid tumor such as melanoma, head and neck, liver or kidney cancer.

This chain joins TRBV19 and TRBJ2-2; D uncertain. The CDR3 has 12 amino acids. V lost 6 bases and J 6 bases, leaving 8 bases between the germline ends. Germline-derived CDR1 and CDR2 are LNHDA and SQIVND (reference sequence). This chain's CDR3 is CASRVAPGELFF. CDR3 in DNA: TGTGCCAGTAGGGTAGCACCCGGGGAGCTGTTTTTT.

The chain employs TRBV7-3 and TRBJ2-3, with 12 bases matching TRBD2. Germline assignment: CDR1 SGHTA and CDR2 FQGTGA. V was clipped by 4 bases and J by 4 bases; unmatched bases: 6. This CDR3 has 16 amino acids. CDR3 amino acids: CASSCSSGGAADTQYF. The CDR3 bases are TGTGCCAGCAGCTGTTCTAGCGGGGGGGCAGCAGATACGCAGTATTTT.

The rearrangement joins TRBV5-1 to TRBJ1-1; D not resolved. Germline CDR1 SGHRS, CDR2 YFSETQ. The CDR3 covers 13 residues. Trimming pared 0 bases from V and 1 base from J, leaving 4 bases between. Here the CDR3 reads CASSLVRNTEAFF. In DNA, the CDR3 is TGCGCCAGCAGCTTGGTTCGGAACACTGAAGCTTTCTTT.

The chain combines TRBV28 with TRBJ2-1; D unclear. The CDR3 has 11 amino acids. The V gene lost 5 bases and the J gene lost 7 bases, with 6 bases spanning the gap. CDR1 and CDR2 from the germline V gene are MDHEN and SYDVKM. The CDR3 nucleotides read TGTGCCAGCAGTCTGGGGAATGAGCAGTTCTTC. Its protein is CASSLGNEQFF.

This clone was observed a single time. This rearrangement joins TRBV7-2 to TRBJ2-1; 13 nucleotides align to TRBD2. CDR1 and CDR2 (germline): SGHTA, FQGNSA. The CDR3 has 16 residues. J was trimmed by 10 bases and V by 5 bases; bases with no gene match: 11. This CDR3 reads CASSPATSGRAWEQFF. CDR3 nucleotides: TGTGCCAGCAGCCCCGCTACTAGCGGGAGGGCCTGGGAGCAGTTCTTC.

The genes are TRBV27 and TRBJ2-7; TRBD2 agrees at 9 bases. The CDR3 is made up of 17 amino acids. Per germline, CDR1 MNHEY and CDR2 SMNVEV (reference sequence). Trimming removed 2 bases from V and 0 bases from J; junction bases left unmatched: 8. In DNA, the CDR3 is TGTGCCAGCAGTTTAAGGGCGACTAGCGGTAGCTCCTACGAGCAGTACTTC. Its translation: CASSLRATSGSSYEQYF.

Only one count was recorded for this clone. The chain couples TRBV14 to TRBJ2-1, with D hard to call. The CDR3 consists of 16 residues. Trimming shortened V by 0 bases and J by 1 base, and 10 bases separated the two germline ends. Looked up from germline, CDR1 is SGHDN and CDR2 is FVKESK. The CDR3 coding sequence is TGTGCCAGCAGCCAAGATAGGTGGATTTCCTACAATGAGCAGTTCTTC. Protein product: CASSQDRWISYNEQFF.

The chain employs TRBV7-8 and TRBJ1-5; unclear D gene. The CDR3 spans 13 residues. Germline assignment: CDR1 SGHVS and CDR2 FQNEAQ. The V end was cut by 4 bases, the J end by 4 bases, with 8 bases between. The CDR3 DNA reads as TGTGCCAGCAGCTCAAAAAAAAATCAGCCCCAGCATTTT. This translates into CASSSKKNQPQHF.

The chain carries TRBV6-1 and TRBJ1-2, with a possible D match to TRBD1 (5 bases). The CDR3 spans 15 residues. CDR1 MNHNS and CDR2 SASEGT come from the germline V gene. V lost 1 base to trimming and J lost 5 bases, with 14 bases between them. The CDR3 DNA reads TGTGCCAGCAGTGAAGGTGCACAGGCCGCATATGGCTACACCTTC. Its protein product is CASSEGAQAAYGYTF.

The CDR3 DNA follows: TGTGCCAGCAGCTTCAATACGGTTCTAATAGGAGATACGCAGTATTTT. Translated: CASSFNTVLIGDTQYF. The V gene is TRBV11-2, the J gene TRBJ2-3; D is ambiguous. V shed 3 bases and J shed 5 bases, with 18 bases lying between them. This CDR3 is built from 16 residues. The germline gives CDR1 SGHAT, CDR2 FQNNGV.

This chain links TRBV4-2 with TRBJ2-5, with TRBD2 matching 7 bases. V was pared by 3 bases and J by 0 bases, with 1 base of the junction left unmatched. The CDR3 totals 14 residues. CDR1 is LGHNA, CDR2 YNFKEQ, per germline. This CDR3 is CASSQGGDQETQYF. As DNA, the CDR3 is TGTGCCAGCAGCCAGGGGGGGGACCAAGAGACCCAGTACTTC.

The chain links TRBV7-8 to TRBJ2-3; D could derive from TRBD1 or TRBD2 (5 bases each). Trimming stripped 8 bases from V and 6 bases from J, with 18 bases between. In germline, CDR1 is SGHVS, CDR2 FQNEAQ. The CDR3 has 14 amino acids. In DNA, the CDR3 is TGTGCCAGCGACCTTGGGACCCAAGGGGATACGCAGTATTTT. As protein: CASDLGTQGDTQYF. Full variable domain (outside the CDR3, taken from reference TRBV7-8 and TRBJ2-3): GAGVSQSPRYKVAKRGQDVALRCDPISGHVSLFWYQQALGQGPEFLTYFQNEAQLDKSGLPSDRFFAERPEGSVSTLKIQRTQQEDSAVYLCASDLGTQGDTQYFGPGTRLTVL.

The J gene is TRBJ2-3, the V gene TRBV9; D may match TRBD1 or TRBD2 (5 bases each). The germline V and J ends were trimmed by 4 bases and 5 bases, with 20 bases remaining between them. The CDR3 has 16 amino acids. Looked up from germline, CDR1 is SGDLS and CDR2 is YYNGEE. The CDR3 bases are TGTGCCAGCAGCACTCCCGGACTGGCTCAGGGAGATACGCAGTATTTT. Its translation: CASSTPGLAQGDTQYF.

Here the CDR3 DNA reads TGTGCCTGGAGTGTCACTAGCCCCGGGGAGCTGTTTTTT. Translation: CAWSVTSPGELFF. The chain recombines TRBV30 with TRBJ2-2; perhaps TRBD2 as D (6 bases). V was cut by 0 bases and J by 6 bases, with 8 bases left in between. The CDR3 length is 13 residues. The germline CDR1 and CDR2 sequences are GTSNPN and SVGIG (reference sequence).

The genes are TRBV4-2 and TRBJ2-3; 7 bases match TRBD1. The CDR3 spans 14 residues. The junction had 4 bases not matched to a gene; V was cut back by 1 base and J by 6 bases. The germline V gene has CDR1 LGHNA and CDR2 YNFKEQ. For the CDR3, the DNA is TGTGCCAGCAGCCAAGTTCAACAGGGGGATACGCAGTATTTT. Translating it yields CASSQVQQGDTQYF.

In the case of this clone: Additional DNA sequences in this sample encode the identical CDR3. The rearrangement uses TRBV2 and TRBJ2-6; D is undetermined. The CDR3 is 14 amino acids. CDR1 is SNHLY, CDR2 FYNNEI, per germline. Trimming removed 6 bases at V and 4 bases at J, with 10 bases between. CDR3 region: CASRAGSGANVLTF. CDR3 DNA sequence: TGTGCCAGCAGGGCAGGCTCCGGGGCCAACGTCCTGACTTTC.

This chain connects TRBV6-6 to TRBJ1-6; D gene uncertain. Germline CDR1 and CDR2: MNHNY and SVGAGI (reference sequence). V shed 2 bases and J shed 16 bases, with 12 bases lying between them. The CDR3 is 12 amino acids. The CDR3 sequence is CASSYGGEPLHF. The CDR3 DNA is TGTGCCAGCAGTTACGGTGGGGAACCTCTCCACTTT.

The CDR3 DNA follows: TGTGCCAGCAGTGCCGGGACAGGTCGGGCAGAGACCCAGTACTTC. Translated: CASSAGTGRAETQYF. This sequence joins TRBV28 and TRBJ2-5, with 8 bases aligning to TRBD1. CDR3 size: 15 residues. The V gene's germline CDR1 is MDHEN and CDR2 SYDVKM. J was trimmed by 4 bases and V by 5 bases; bases with no gene match: 9.

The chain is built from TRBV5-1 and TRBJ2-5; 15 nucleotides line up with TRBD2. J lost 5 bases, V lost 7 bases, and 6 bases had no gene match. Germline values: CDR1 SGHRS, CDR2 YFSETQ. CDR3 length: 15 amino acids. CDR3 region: CASRTSGGARETQYF. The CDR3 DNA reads TGCGCCAGCCGGACTAGCGGGGGGGCCAGGGAGACCCAGTACTTC.

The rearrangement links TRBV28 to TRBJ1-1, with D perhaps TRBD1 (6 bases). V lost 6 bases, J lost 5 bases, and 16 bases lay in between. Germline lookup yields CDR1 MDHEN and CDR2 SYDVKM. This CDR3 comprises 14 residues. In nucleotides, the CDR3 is TGTGCCAGCAGCCCGCACCCCCAGGGGACTGAAGCTTTCTTT. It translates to CASSPHPQGTEAFF.

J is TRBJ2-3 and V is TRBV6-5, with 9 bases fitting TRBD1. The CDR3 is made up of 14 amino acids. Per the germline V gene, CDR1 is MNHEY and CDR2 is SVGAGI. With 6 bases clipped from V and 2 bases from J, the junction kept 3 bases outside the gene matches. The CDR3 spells CASRRTGDTDTQYF. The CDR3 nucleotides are TGTGCCAGCAGGCGGACAGGGGACACAGATACGCAGTATTTT.